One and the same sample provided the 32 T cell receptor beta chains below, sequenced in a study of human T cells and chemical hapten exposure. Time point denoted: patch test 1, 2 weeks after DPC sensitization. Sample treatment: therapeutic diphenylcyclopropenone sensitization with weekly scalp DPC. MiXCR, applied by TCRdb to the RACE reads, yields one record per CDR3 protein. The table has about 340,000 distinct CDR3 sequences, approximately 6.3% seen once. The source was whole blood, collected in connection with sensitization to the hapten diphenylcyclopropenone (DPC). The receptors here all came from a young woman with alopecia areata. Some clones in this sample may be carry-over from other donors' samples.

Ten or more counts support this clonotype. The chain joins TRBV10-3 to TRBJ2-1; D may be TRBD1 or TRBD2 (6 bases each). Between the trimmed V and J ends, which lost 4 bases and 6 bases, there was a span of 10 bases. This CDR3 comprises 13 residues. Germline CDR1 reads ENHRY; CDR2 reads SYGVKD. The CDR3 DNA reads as TGTGCCATCAGTGGACTAGGGGGCAATGAGCAGTTCTTC. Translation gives CAISGLGGNEQFF.

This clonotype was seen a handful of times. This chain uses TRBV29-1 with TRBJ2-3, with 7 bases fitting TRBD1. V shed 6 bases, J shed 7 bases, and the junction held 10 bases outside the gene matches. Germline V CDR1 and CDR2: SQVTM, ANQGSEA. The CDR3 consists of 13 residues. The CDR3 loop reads CSVRSSGGNTQYF. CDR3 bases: TGCAGCGTGAGAAGTTCAGGGGGTAATACGCAGTATTTT.

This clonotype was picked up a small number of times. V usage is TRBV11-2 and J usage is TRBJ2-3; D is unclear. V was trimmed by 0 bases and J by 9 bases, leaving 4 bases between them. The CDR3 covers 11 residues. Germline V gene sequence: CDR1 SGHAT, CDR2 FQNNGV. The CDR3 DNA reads TGTGCCAGCAGCTTAGATGGGACGCAGTATTTT. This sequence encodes CASSLDGTQYF.

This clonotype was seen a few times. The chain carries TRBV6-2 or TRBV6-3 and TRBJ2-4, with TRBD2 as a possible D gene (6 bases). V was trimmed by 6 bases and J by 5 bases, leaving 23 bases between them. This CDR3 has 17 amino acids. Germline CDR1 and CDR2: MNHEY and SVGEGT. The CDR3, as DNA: TGTGCCAGCAGCGGGACGCAGTGGAAGCAGCGGGAAAACATTCAGTACTTC. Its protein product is CASSGTQWKQRENIQYF.

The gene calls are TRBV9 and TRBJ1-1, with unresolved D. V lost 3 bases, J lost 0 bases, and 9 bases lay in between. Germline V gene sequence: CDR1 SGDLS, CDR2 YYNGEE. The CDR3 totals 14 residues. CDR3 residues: CASSEAVMNTEAFF. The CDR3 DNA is TGTGCCAGCAGCGAAGCAGTAATGAACACTGAAGCTTTCTTT.

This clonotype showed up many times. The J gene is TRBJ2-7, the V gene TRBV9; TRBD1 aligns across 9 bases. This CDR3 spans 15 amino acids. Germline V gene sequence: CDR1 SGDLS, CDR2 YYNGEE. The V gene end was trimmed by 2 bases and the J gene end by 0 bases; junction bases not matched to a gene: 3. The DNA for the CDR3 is TGTGCCAGCAGCGTCGGGACAGGGTACTCCTACGAGCAGTACTTC. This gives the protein CASSVGTGYSYEQYF.

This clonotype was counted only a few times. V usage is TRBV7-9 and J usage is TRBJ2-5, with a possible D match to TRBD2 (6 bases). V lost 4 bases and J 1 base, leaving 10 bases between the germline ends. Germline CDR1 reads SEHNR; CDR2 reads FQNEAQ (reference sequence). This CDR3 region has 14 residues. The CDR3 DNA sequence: TGTGCCAGCAGCTCCAGACTAGTCCAAGAGACCCAGTACTTC. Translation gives CASSSRLVQETQYF.

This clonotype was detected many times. CDR3 loop: CASGRQNTEAFF. The CDR3 bases are TGTGCCAGCGGGAGACAGAACACTGAAGCTTTCTTT. The chain has TRBV12-3 or TRBV12-4 and TRBJ1-1; D remains ambiguous. Trimming took 8 bases from V and 1 from J, leaving 8 bases between them. The CDR3 has 12 residues.

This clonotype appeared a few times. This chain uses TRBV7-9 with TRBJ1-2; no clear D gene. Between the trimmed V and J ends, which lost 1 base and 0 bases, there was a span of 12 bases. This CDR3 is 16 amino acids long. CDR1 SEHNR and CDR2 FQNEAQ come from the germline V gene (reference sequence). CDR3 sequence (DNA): TGTGCCAGCAGCTTAGTGGTGCAGTCAGCTAACTATGGCTACACCTTC. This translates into CASSLVVQSANYGYTF.

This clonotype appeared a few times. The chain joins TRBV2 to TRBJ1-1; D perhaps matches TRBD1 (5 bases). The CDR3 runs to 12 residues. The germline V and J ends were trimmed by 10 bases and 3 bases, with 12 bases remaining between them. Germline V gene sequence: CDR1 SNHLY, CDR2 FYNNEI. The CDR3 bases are TGTGCCACAACCTGGGGGGACACTGAAGCTTTCTTT. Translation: CATTWGDTEAFF. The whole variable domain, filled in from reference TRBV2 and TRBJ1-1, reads EPEVTQTPSHQVTQMGQEVILRCVPISNHLYFYWYRQILGQKVEFLVSFYNNEISEKSEIFDDQFSVERPDGSNFTLKIRSTKLEDSAMYFCATTWGDTEAFFGQGTRLTVV.

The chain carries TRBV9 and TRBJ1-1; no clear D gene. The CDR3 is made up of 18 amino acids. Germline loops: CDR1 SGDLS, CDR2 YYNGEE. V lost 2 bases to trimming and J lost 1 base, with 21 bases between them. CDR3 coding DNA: TGTGCCAGCAGCGTCGGAGCCCGGGCCCCAAAGCCGAACACTGAAGCTTTCTTT. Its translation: CASSVGARAPKPNTEAFF.

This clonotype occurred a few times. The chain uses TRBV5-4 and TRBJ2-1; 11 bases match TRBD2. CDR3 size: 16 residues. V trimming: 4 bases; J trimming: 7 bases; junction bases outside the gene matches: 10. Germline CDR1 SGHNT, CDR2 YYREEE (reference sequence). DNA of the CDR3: TGTGCCAGCAGCCCCTCCCGTAGCGGGGGGGCGAATGAGCAGTTCTTC. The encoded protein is CASSPSRSGGANEQFF.

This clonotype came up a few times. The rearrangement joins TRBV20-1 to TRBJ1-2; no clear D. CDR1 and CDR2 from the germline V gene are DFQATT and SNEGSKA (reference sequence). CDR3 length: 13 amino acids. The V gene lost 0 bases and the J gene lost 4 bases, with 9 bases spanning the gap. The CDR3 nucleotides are TGCAGTGCTAGAGATCGAGACTTCTATGGCTACACCTTC. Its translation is CSARDRDFYGYTF.

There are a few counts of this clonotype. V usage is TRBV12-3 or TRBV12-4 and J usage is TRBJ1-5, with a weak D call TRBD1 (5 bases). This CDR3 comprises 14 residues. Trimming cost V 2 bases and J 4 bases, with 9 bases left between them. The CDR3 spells CASSLQGRNQPQHF. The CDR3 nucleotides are TGTGCCAGCAGTTTACAGGGAAGGAATCAGCCCCAGCATTTT.

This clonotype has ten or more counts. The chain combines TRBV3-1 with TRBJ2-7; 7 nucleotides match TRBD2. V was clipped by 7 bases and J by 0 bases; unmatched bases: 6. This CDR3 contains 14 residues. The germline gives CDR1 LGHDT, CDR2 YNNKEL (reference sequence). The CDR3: CASTNQRGSYEQYF. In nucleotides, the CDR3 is TGTGCCAGCACCAATCAGCGGGGCTCCTACGAGCAGTACTTC.

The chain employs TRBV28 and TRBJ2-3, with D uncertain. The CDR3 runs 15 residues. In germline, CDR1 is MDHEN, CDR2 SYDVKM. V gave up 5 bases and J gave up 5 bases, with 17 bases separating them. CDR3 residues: CASSLSFPGGDTQYF. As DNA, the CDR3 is TGTGCCAGCAGTCTCTCTTTTCCGGGCGGAGATACGCAGTATTTT.

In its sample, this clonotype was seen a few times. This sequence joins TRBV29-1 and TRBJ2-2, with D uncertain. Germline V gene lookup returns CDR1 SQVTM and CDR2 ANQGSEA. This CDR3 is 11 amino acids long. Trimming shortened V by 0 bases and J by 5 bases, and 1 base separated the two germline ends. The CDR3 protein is CSVEETGELFF. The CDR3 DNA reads TGCAGCGTTGAAGAGACCGGGGAGCTGTTTTTT.

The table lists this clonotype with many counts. In DNA, the CDR3 is TGTGCCAGCAGTCTGTGGCTCCGGGACCTTAACCGTGGCACTGAAGCTTTCTTT. Protein product: CASSLWLRDLNRGTEAFF. The gene calls are TRBV7-6 and TRBJ1-1; D perhaps matches TRBD1 (5 bases). V shed 6 bases and J shed 4 bases, with 27 bases lying between them. The length of the CDR3 is 18 residues. Germline CDR1 SGHVS, CDR2 FNYEAQ.

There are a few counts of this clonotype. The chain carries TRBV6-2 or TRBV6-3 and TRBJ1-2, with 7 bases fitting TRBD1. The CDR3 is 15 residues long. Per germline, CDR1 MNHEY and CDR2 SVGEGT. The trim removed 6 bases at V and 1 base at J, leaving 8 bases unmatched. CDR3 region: CASRRQGRDNYGYTF. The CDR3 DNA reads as TGTGCCAGCAGGCGACAGGGAAGGGATAACTATGGCTACACCTTC.

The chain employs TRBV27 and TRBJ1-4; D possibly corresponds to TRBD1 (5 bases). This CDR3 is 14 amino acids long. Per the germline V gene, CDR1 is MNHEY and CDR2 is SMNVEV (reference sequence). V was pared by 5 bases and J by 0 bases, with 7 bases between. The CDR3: CASSRQSTNEKLFF. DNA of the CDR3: TGTGCCAGCAGTCGACAGTCAACTAATGAAAAACTGTTTTTT.

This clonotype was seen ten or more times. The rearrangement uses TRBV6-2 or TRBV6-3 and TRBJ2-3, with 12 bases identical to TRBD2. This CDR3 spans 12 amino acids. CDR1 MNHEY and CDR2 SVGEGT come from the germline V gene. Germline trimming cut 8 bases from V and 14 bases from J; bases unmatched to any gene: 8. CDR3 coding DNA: TGTGCCAGCTGGACTAGCGGGGCCATGAGGTATTTT. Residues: CASWTSGAMRYF.

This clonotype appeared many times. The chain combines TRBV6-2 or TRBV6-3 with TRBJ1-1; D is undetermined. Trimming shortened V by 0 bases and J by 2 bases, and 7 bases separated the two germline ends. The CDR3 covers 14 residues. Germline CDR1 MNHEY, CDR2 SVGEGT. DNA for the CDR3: TGTGCCAGCAGTTACTCTCAGAGAAACACTGAAGCTTTCTTT. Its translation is CASSYSQRNTEAFF.

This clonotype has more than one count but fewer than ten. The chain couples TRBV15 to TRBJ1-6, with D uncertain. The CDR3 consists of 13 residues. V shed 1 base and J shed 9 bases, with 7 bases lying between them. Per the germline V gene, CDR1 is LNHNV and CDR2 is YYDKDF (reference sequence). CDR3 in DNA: TGTGCCACCAGCAGAGTTCGGGGTTCACCCCTCCACTTT. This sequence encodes CATSRVRGSPLHF.

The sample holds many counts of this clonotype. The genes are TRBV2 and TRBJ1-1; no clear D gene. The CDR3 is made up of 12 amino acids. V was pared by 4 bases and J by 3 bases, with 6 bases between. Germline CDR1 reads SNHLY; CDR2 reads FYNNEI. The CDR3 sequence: CASSVAHTEAFF. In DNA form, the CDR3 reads TGTGCCAGCAGTGTAGCGCACACTGAAGCTTTCTTT.

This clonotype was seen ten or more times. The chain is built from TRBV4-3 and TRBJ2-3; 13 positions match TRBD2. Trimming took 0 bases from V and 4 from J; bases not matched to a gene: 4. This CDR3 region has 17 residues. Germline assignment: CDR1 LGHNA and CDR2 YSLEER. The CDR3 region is CASSQETSGGASDTQYF. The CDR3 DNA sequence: TGCGCCAGCAGCCAAGAAACTAGCGGGGGGGCCTCAGATACGCAGTATTTT.

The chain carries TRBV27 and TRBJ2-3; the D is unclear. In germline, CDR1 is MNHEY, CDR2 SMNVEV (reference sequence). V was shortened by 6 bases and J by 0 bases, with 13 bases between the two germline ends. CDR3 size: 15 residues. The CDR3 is CASSQQRPSTDTQYF. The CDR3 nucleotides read TGTGCCAGCAGCCAGCAGCGCCCTAGCACAGATACGCAGTATTTT.

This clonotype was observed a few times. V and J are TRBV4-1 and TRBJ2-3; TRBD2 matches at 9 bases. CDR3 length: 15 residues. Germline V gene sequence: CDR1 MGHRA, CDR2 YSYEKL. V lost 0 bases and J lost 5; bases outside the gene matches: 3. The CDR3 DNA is TGCGCCAGCAGCCAAGAGGCGGGGGGGGTAGATACGCAGTATTTT. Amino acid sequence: CASSQEAGGVDTQYF.

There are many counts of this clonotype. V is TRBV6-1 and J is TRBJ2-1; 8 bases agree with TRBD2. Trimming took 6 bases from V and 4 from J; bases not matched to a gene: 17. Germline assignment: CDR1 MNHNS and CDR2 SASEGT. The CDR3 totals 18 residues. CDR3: CASRTYRGGGRLYNEQFF. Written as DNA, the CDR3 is TGTGCCAGCAGAACATACCGAGGCGGGGGGCGCCTTTACAATGAGCAGTTCTTC.

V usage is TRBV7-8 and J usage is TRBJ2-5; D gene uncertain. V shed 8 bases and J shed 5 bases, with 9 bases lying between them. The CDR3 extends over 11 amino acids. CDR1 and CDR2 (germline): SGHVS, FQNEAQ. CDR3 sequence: CASLLWETQYF. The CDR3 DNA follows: TGTGCCAGCTTGCTCTGGGAGACCCAGTACTTC.

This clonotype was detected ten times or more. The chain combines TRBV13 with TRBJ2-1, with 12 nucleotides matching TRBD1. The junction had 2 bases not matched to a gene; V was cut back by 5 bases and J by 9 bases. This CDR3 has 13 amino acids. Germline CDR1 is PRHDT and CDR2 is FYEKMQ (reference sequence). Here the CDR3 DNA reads TGTGCCAGCAGCGGGACAGGGGGCGGTGAGCAGTTCTTC. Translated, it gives CASSGTGGGEQFF.

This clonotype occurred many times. The CDR3 DNA reads as TGTGCCAGCAGTTACTCGGGGACGGGGCGGCAGCAGTACTTC. It encodes CASSYSGTGRQQYF. The chain links TRBV6-5 to TRBJ2-7; the D gene could be TRBD1 or TRBD2 (5 bases each). The CDR3 is 14 residues long. V dropped 0 bases and J dropped 8 bases, with 14 bases sitting between them. The germline gives CDR1 MNHEY, CDR2 SVGAGI.

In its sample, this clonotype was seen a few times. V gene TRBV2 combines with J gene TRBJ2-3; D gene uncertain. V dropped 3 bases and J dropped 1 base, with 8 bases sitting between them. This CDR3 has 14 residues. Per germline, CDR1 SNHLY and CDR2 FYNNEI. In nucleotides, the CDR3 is TGTGCCAGCAGTGATCTGCTCCGCACAGATACGCAGTATTTT. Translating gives CASSDLLRTDTQYF.